This is a list of T cell receptor beta chains from one sample in a study of T cells in Graves' hyperthyroidism and ophthalmopathy. TCRdb passed the multiplex PCR reads through MiXCR, listing each CDR3 protein once. The repertoire holds 600,000 or so distinct CDR3 sequences, with around 15% as singletons. Sequencing used blood. The receptors were sampled from a woman aged 30 to 39 with Graves' hyperthyroidism. The CDR3 runs from the conserved cysteine through the conserved F or W. The D gene is left open where the match is weak. The size entry is marked missing in some rows and otherwise reads once, few, many or a size class.

CASKVGTGFNQPQHF	TGTGCCAGCAAGGTAGGGACAGGGTTCAATCAGCCCCAGCATTTT	TRBD1	-	TRBJ1-5	TRBV2
CSALKRDESTDTQYF	TGCAGTGCTTTAAAGCGGGATGAAAGCACAGATACGCAGTATTTT	TRBD2	few	TRBJ2-3	TRBV20-1
CASSLGRRGRNEQFF	TGTGCTAGCAGCTTAGGCCGGAGGGGGAGGAATGAGCAGTTCTTC	-	-	TRBJ2-1	TRBV7-7
CATRPSLGGELFF	TGTGCCACCCGGCCATCCTTGGGCGGGGAGCTGTTTTTT	-	-	TRBJ2-2	TRBV2
CASSQVQGLLKNIQYF	TGCGCCAGCAGCCAAGTTCAGGGCCTATTGAAAAACATTCAGTACTTC	-	-	TRBJ2-4	TRBV4-1
CASSRRGQETQYF	TGCGCCAGCAGCCGGCGGGGCCAAGAGACCCAGTACTTC	-	few	TRBJ2-5	TRBV5-1
CASSPRYEEKETQYF	TGTGCCAGCAGCCCGCGTTACGAGGAGAAAGAGACCCAGTACTTC	-	few	TRBJ2-5	TRBV3-2
CASRRTSGQANIQYF	TGTGCCAGCAGAAGAACCTCGGGACAGGCCAACATTCAGTACTTC	TRBD1	few	TRBJ2-4	TRBV6-1
CASREWPGQRNIQYF	TGTGCCAGCAGGGAATGGCCGGGACAGAGAAACATTCAGTACTTC	TRBD1	many	TRBJ2-4	TRBV28
CATLESSYNEQFF	TGTGCCACATTAGAAAGCTCCTACAATGAGCAGTTCTTC	-	-	TRBJ2-1	TRBV19
CAWSARDRGRLTF	TGTGCCTGGAGTGCCCGGGACAGGGGGCGGCTCACCTTC	TRBD1	many	TRBJ1-2	TRBV30
CASSLVGDGTAPLHF	TGTGCCAGCAGCTTAGTTGGGGACGGTACGGCACCCCTCCACTTT	-	-	TRBJ1-6	TRBV7-3
CASSPLTFGEQFF	TGTGCCAGCTCACCATTAACTTTTGGGGAGCAGTTCTTC	-	many	TRBJ2-1	TRBV18
CASSQVAGGSSYNEQFF	TGTGCCAGCAGCCAGGTAGCGGGAGGGAGCTCCTACAATGAGCAGTTCTTC	TRBD2	many	TRBJ2-1	TRBV14
CASNPSGRRWSGELFF	TGTGCCAGCAACCCTAGCGGGAGACGGTGGTCCGGGGAGCTGTTTTTT	TRBD2	-	TRBJ2-2	TRBV6-5
CASSRIPVPLGNTEAFF	TGTGCCAGCAGCCGGATCCCAGTCCCCCTGGGCAACACTGAAGCTTTCTTT	-	-	TRBJ1-1	TRBV7-8
CASSLFPDNSYEQYF	TGCGCCAGCAGCTTGTTTCCGGACAACTCCTACGAGCAGTACTTC	-	-	TRBJ2-7	TRBV5-1
CASSPSGLAGNIQYF	TGTGCCAGCTCACCTTCCGGACTAGCGGGGAACATTCAGTACTTC	TRBD2	-	TRBJ2-4	TRBV18
CATSDWTGLNWEQFF	TGTGCCACCAGTGATTGGACAGGTCTCAACTGGGAGCAGTTCTTC	TRBD1	-	TRBJ2-1	TRBV24-1
CASSSSGAFSYNEQFF	TGTGCCAGCAGCTCTAGCGGGGCCTTCTCCTACAATGAGCAGTTCTTC	TRBD2	many	TRBJ2-1	TRBV11-3
CASSFLAGASYEQYF	TGTGCCAGCAGTTTCTTAGCGGGAGCGTCCTACGAGCAGTACTTC	TRBD2	many	TRBJ2-7	TRBV28
CASSWGSSEETQYF	TGTGCCAGTAGTTGGGGGTCTTCCGAAGAGACCCAGTACTTC	-	few	TRBJ2-5	TRBV19
CASSLDPVDPGDEQFF	TGTGCCAGCAGCTTAGACCCCGTGGACCCTGGGGATGAGCAGTTCTTC	-	-	TRBJ2-1	TRBV7-6
CSARDYGRGGETQYF	TGCAGTGCTAGAGATTACGGCAGGGGTGGCGAGACCCAGTACTTC	-	many	TRBJ2-5	TRBV20-1
CSARRQGVVEQYF	TGCAGTGCTAGAAGACAGGGTGTTGTCGAGCAGTACTTC	TRBD1	many	TRBJ2-7	TRBV20-1
CASSPNPGRRGAEAFF	TGTGCCAGCAGCCCCAATCCGGGACGGAGGGGCGCTGAAGCTTTCTTT	-	-	TRBJ1-1	TRBV5-6
CASSESPGRVNTEAFF	TGTGCCAGCAGTGAAAGCCCAGGGAGGGTCAACACTGAAGCTTTCTTT	-	many	TRBJ1-1	TRBV6-1
CAWRQGGEKLFF	TGTGCCTGGCGACAGGGGGGTGAAAAACTGTTTTTT	TRBD1	many	TRBJ1-4	TRBV30
CASSFLGGTEAFF	TGCGCCAGCAGCTTCTTAGGGGGCACTGAAGCTTTCTTT	-	-	TRBJ1-1	TRBV5-1
CASSLAGTGGDEQFF	TGCGCCAGCAGCTTGGCGGGGACAGGAGGCGATGAGCAGTTCTTC	TRBD1	-	TRBJ2-1	TRBV5-1
CASSTGTGFGDGYTF	TGTGCCAGCAGCACAGGGACAGGGTTTGGGGATGGCTACACCTTC	TRBD1	few	TRBJ1-2	TRBV5-6
CASSSPGQGEETQYF	TGTGCCAGCAGTTCACCAGGACAGGGCGAGGAGACCCAGTACTTC	TRBD1	-	TRBJ2-5	TRBV27
CAISGQGASLNEQYF	TGTGCCATCAGCGGTCAGGGGGCGTCTTTGAACGAGCAGTACTTC	TRBD1	once	TRBJ2-7	TRBV10-3
CASSDSGNPSNEQFF	TGTGCCAGCAGCGATAGCGGGAACCCAAGCAATGAGCAGTTCTTC	TRBD2	many	TRBJ2-1	TRBV10-3
CASSLGDSRETQYF	TGCGCCAGCAGCTTGGGGGACAGCCGAGAGACCCAGTACTTC	TRBD1	-	TRBJ2-5	TRBV5-1
CASSLIAGVAGELFF	TGTGCCAGCAGCTTGATAGCGGGAGTTGCCGGGGAGCTGTTTTTT	TRBD2	-	TRBJ2-2	TRBV11-2
CASSENKREGRGEQYF	TGTGCCAGCAGTGAAAATAAGCGGGAGGGCCGAGGGGAGCAGTACTTC	TRBD2	many	TRBJ2-7	TRBV2
CASSESADTQYF	TGTGCCAGCAGTGAATCAGCAGATACGCAGTATTTT	-	many	TRBJ2-3	TRBV2